Each of the 5 T cell receptor beta chains below was sequenced from the same sample in a study of naive and memory T cell subsets. The library had UMIs added by 3' ligation of an oligonucleotide to TCR cDNA. The SP2 primer and nested alpha and beta constant region primers amplified ligated cDNA in four rounds. TCRdb independently ran MiXCR on the 5' RACE reads; one entry per CDR3 protein. The table lists around 30,000 distinct CDR3 sequences, 16% of them singletons. The receptors here all came from a female donor in good health.

This clonotype has just a few counts. J is TRBJ2-7 and V is TRBV12-3 or TRBV12-4; 10 bases agree with TRBD2. With 0 bases clipped from V and 0 bases from J, the junction kept 8 bases outside the gene matches. The CDR3 spans 18 residues. For the CDR3, the DNA is TGTGCCAGCAGTTTAGCGCGTGTGGGGACTAGCGCCTCCTACGAGCAGTACTTC. Translation gives CASSLARVGTSASYEQYF.

Regarding this clonotype: One base away lies a much larger clone, so this may be a sequencing read error. The rearrangement links TRBV6-4 to TRBJ1-5; 9 nucleotides match TRBD1. This CDR3 comprises 17 residues. Germline V lookup: CDR1 MRHNA, CDR2 SNTAGT. Written as DNA, the CDR3 is TGTGACAGCACAACCGGGACAGGGTATCCGTCGTATCAGCCCCAGCATTTT. Protein: CDSTTGTGYPSYQPQHF.

This clonotype was counted ten times or more. The J gene is TRBJ2-7, the V gene TRBV5-6; TRBD2 is a possible D gene (5 bases). V was pared by 4 bases and J by 3 bases, with 17 bases between. CDR1 and CDR2 (germline): SGHDT, YYEEEE. There are 15 residues in the CDR3. CDR3 sequence (DNA): TGTGCCAGCAGCCATGGAAGAGGGCAGAACTACGAGCAGTACTTC. As protein: CASSHGRGQNYEQYF.

This chain links TRBV4-1 with TRBJ1-5, with 7 bases aligning to TRBD1. This CDR3 has 15 residues. V gave up 5 bases and J gave up 4 bases; unmatched junction bases: 8. The germline V gene encodes CDR1 MGHRA and CDR2 YSYEKL. The CDR3 spells CASSATGDPNQPQHF. The CDR3 nucleotides are TGCGCCAGCAGCGCAACAGGGGATCCGAATCAGCCCCAGCATTTT.

This clonotype has ten or more counts. V gene TRBV29-1 combines with J gene TRBJ1-3; 7 bases align to TRBD1. Germline loops: CDR1 SQVTM, CDR2 ANQGSEA. The V and J ends lost 7 bases and 0 bases, in that order; junction bases with no gene match: 9. The CDR3 spans 15 residues. The CDR3: CSATDRAASGNTIYF. The CDR3 nucleotides read TGCAGCGCCACAGACAGGGCCGCCTCTGGAAACACCATATATTTT.